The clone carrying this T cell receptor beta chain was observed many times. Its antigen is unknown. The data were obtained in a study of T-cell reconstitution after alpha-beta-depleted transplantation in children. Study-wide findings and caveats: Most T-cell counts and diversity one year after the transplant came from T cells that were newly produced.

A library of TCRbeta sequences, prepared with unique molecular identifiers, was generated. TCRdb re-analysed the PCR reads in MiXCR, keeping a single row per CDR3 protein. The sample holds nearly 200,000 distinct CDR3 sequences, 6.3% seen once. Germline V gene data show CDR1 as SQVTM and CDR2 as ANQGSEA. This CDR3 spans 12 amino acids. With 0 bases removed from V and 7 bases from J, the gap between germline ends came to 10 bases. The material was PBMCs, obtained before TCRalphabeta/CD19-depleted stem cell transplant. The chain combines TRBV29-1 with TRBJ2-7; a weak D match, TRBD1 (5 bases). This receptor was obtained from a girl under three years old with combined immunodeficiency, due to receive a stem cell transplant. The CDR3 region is CSVEDQGFEQYF. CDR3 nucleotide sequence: TGCAGCGTTGAAGATCAGGGCTTTGAGCAGTACTTC.